This entry concerns a single T cell receptor beta chain. The data originate from a study of OX40 agonist ivuxolimab in advanced cancers. TCRdb's table, derived via immunoSEQ multiplex PCR, lists solely in-frame clones and lacks some. Here the sample spans approximately 71,000 clones, 80% to 85% being singletons. Germline CDR1 reads SGHTA; CDR2 reads FQGNSA. The CDR3 contains 14 residues. Trimming shortened V by 4 bases and J by 6 bases, and 16 bases separated the two germline ends. The sample here was CD4+ or CD8+ T cells sorted from blood, taken in a trial of the OX40 agonist ivuxolimab. This TCR was recovered from an adult with an advanced solid tumor such as melanoma, head and neck, liver or kidney cancer. The chain links TRBV7-2 to TRBJ2-7; D is perhaps TRBD2 (5 bases). The CDR3 loop is CASSSLKVGSEQYF. The DNA for the CDR3 is TGTGCCAGCAGCTCCCTCAAGGTGGGGAGCGAGCAGTACTTC.